These 9 T cell receptor beta chains came from one sample sequenced in a study of shared clonotypes between healthy human individuals. TCRdb keeps only in-frame clones here, not all; method: immunoSEQ multiplex PCR. This sample yields more than 550,000 clones, of which about 90% are seen a single time; 24% belongs to the top ten. It was CD45RO-negative cells, positively selected for CCR7, that made up naive CD8 cells, with terminally differentiated effector memory CD45RA+ cells excluded. The sequencing input was naive CD8+ T cells sorted from blood. The receptors derive from a man under 40 in good health.

V and J are TRBV27 and TRBJ2-2; possibly TRBD1 for D (5 bases). This CDR3 is 16 amino acids long. Between the trimmed V and J ends, which lost 5 bases and 4 bases, there was a span of 17 bases. The V gene's germline CDR1 is MNHEY and CDR2 SMNVEV (reference sequence). The CDR3 DNA reads TGTGCCAGCAGTACCTCCTCAGGGTTACCCACCGGGGAGCTGTTTTTT. Encoded protein: CASSTSSGLPTGELFF.

V usage is TRBV2 and J usage is TRBJ2-7; the D is unclear. Germline assignment: CDR1 SNHLY and CDR2 FYNNEI. V was shortened by 6 bases and J by 3 bases, with 9 bases between the two germline ends. The CDR3 covers 12 residues. The chain's CDR3 is CASRAKGYEQYF. DNA of the CDR3: TGTGCCAGCAGGGCTAAAGGCTACGAGCAGTACTTC.

The V call is TRBV28, the J call TRBJ1-5; D not resolved. CDR3 length equals 15 residues. Germline CDR1 is MDHEN and CDR2 is SYDVKM. Trimming removed 6 bases at V and 0 bases at J, with 12 bases between. In nucleotides, the CDR3 is TGTGCCAGCAGGGGATTCCAGGATAGCAATCAGCCCCAGCATTTT. As protein: CASRGFQDSNQPQHF.

V gene TRBV7-6 combines with J gene TRBJ2-3, with D possibly being TRBD1 (5 bases). The CDR3 has 16 amino acids. Germline CDR1 reads SGHVS; CDR2 reads FNYEAQ. The germline V and J ends were trimmed by 1 base and 1 base, with 12 bases remaining between them. The CDR3 DNA reads TGTGCCAGCAGCTTAGAGGGGTTAGGGGGCACAGATACGCAGTATTTT. Translating it yields CASSLEGLGGTDTQYF. Full variable domain (remainder filled in from reference TRBV7-6 and TRBJ2-3): GAGVSQSPRYKVTKRGQDVALRCDPISGHVSLYWYRQALGQGPEFLTYFNYEAQQDKSGLPNDRFSAERPEGSISTLTIQRTEQRDSAMYRCASSLEGLGGTDTQYFGPGTRLTVL.

This chain connects TRBV7-3 to TRBJ2-2, with 8 positions matching TRBD2. The V segment lost 2 bases and the J segment 2 bases; nucleotides outside the gene matches: 7. The CDR3 loop spans 17 amino acids. CDR1 SGHTA and CDR2 FQGTGA come from the germline V gene. This chain's CDR3 is CASSLSPAGVNTGELFF. In nucleotides, the CDR3 is TGTGCCAGCAGCTTATCCCCAGCGGGAGTCAACACCGGGGAGCTGTTTTTT.

The genes are TRBV4-1 and TRBJ2-3; 7 nucleotides match TRBD2. The germline CDR1 and CDR2 sequences are MGHRA and YSYEKL. The CDR3 is 18 residues long. The junction had 18 bases not matched to a gene; V was cut back by 4 bases and J by 5 bases. CDR3 nucleotides: TGCGCCAGCAGCCCCGAAATCCGGGCTAGCGGCAGCCGAGATACGCAGTATTTT. Encoded protein: CASSPEIRASGSRDTQYF.

The chain's CDR3 is CASSFGPGQGRYEQYF. CDR3 bases: TGTGCCAGCAGTTTTGGCCCGGGACAGGGAAGGTACGAGCAGTACTTC. The chain is built from TRBV27 and TRBJ2-7, with 9 positions matching TRBD1. Per the germline V gene, CDR1 is MNHEY and CDR2 is SMNVEV (reference sequence). J was trimmed by 4 bases and V by 3 bases; bases with no gene match: 10. The CDR3 spans 16 residues.

The rearrangement joins TRBV7-9 to TRBJ2-7; D not certain. The germline V gene encodes CDR1 SEHNR and CDR2 FQNEAQ (reference sequence). V was trimmed by 3 bases and J by 3 bases, leaving 15 bases between them. The CDR3 spans 15 residues. The CDR3 here is CASSLPAVSRYEQYF. CDR3 in DNA: TGTGCCAGCAGCTTGCCCGCAGTCTCTCGCTACGAGCAGTACTTC.

This chain's CDR3 is CASSRGGVGGLADTQYF. Written as DNA, the CDR3 is TGCGCCAGCAGCCGAGGTGGTGTGGGGGGCCTCGCAGATACGCAGTATTTT. V usage is TRBV4-1 and J usage is TRBJ2-3; D could derive from TRBD1 or TRBD2 (6 bases each). Between the trimmed V and J ends, which lost 4 bases and 4 bases, there was a span of 21 bases. The CDR3 runs 17 residues. Germline loops: CDR1 MGHRA, CDR2 YSYEKL.